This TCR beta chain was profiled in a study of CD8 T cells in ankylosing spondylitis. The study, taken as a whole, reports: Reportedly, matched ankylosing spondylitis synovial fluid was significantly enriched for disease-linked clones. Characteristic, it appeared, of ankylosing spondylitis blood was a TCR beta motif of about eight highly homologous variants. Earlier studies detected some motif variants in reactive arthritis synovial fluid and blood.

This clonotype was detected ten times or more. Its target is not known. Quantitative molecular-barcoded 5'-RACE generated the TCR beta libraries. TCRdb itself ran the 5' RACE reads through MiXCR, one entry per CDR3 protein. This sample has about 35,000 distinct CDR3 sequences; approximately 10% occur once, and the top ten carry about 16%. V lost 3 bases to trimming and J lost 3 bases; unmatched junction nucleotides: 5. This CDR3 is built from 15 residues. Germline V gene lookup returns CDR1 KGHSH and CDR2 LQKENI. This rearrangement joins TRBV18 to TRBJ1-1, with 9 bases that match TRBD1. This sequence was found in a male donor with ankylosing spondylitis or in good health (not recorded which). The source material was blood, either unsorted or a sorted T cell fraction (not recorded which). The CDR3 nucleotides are TGTGCCAGCTCACCCCAACAGGGGGCCGACACTGAAGCTTTCTTT. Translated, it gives CASSPQQGADTEAFF.